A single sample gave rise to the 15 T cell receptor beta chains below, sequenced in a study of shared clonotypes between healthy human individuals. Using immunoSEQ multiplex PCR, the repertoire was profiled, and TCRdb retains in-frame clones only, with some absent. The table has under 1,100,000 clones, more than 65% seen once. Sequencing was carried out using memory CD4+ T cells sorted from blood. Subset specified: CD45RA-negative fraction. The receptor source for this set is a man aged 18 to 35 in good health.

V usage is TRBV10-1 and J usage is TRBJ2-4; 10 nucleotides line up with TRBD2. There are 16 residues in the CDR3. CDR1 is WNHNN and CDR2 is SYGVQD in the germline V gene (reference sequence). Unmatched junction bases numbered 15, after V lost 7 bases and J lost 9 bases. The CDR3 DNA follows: TGCGCCAGCATTAGACCGGGACTAGCGTTAACGATCATTCAGTACTTC. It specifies CASIRPGLALTIIQYF.

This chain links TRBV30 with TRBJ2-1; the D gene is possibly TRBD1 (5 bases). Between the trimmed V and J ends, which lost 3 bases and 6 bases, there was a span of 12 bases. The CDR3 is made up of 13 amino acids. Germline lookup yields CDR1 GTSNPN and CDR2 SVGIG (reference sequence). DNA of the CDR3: TGTGCCTGGAGAAGGCCGACAGTCAATGAGCAGTTCTTC. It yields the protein CAWRRPTVNEQFF.

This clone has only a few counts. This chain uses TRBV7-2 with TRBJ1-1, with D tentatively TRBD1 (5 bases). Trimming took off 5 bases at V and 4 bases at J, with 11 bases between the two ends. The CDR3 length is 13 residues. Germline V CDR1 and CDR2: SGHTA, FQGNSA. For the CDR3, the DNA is TGTGCCAGCAGCCCGGTGAGGGGCACTGAAGCTTTCTTT. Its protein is CASSPVRGTEAFF.

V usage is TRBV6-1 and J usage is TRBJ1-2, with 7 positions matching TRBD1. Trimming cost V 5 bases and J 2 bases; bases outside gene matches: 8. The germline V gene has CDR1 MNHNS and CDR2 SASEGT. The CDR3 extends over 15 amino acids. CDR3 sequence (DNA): TGTGCCAGCAGTCTTACGACAGGGTCGAACTATGGCTACACCTTC. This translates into CASSLTTGSNYGYTF.

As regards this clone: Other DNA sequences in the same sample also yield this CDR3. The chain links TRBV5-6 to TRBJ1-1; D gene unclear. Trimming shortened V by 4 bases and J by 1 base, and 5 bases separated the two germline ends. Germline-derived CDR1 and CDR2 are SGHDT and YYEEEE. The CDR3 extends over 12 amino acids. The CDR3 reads CASSLQNTEAFF. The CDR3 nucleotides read TGTGCCAGCAGCCTGCAGAACACTGAAGCTTTCTTT.

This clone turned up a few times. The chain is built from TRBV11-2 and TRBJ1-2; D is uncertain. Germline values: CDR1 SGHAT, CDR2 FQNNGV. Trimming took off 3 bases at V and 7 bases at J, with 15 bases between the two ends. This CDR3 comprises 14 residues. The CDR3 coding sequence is TGTGCCAGCAGCTTTGCCGGTTACCGCGCTGGCTACACCTTC. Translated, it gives CASSFAGYRAGYTF.

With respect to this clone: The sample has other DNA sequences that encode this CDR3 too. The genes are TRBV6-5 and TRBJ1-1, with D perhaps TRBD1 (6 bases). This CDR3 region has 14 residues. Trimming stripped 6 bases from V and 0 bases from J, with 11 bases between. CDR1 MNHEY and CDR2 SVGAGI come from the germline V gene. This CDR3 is CASRPTGMNTEAFF. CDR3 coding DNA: TGTGCCAGCAGACCCACAGGGATGAACACTGAAGCTTTCTTT.

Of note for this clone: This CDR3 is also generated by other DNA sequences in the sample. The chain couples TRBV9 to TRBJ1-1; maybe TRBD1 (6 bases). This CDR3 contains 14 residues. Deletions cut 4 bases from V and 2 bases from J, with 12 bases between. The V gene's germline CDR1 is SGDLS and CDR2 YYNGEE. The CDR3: CASSPGQPNTEAFF. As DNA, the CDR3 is TGTGCCAGCAGCCCCGGACAGCCAAACACTGAAGCTTTCTTT.

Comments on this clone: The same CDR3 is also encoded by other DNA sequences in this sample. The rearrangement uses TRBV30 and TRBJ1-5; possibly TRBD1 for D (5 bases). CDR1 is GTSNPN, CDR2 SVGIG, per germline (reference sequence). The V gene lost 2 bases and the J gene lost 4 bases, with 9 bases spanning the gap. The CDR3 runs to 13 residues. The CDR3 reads CAWSLGTNQPQHF. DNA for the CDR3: TGTGCCTGGAGTTTGGGGACGAATCAGCCCCAGCATTTT.

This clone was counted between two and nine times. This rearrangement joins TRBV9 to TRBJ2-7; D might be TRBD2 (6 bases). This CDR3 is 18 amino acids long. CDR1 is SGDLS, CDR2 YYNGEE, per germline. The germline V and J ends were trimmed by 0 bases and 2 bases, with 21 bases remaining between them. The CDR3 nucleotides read TGTGCCAGCAGCGTAGGGGTCAGGGACTCCTCACGGGCCTACGAGCAGTACTTC. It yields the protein CASSVGVRDSSRAYEQYF.

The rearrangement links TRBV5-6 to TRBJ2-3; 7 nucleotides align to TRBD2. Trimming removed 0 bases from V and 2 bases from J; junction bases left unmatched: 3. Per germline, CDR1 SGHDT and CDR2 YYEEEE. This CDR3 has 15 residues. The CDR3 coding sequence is TGTGCCAGCAGCTTGGGGGACTATTACACAGATACGCAGTATTTT. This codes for CASSLGDYYTDTQYF.

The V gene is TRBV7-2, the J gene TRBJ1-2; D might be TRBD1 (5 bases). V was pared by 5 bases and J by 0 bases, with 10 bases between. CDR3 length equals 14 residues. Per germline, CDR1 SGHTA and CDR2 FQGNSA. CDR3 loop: CASSPQTANYGYTF. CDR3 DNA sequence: TGTGCCAGCAGCCCTCAGACAGCTAACTATGGCTACACCTTC.

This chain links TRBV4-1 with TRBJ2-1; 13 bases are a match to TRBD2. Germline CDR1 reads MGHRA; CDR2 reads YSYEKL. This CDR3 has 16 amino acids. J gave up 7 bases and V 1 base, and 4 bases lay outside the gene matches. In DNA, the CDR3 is TGCGCCAGCAGCCAAGGACTAGCGGGGGGCTTGAATGAGCAGTTCTTC. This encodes CASSQGLAGGLNEQFF.

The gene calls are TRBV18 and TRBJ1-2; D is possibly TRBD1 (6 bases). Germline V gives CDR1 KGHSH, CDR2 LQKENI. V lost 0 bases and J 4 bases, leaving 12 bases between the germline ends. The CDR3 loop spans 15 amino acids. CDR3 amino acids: CASSPPPGASYGYTF. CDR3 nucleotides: TGTGCCAGCTCACCACCACCGGGGGCCTCCTATGGCTACACCTTC.

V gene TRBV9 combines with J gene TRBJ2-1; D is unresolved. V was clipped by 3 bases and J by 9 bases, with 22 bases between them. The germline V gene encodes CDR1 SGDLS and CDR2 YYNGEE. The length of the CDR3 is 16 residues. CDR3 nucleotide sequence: TGTGCCAGCAGCGAGACCGTCGGGCCCCCGACTGGTGAGCAGTTCTTC. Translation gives CASSETVGPPTGEQFF. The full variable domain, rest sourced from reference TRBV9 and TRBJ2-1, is DSGVTQTPKHLITATGQRVTLRCSPRSGDLSVYWYQQSLDQGLQFLIQYYNGEERAKGNILERFSAQQFPDLHSELNLSSLELGDSALYFCASSETVGPPTGEQFFGPGTRLTVL.